This TCR beta chain was identified during a study of CD8 T cells in ankylosing spondylitis. In germline, CDR1 is SQVTM, CDR2 ANQGSEA. The CDR3 runs 13 residues. The ends were cut back, 4 bases at V and 7 bases at J, with 14 bases in the middle. TCRdb reprocessed the 5' RACE reads with MiXCR, giving one entry per CDR3 protein. The data show approximately 350,000 distinct CDR3 sequences, approximately 20% seen once. The chain couples TRBV29-1 to TRBJ2-1, with D hard to call. This clonotype was sampled from a male donor with ankylosing spondylitis or in good health (not recorded which). The source material was blood, either unsorted or a sorted T cell fraction (not recorded which). CDR3 region: CSVGFILVNEQFF. The CDR3 DNA follows: TGCAGCGTTGGCTTCATCTTAGTGAATGAGCAGTTCTTC.